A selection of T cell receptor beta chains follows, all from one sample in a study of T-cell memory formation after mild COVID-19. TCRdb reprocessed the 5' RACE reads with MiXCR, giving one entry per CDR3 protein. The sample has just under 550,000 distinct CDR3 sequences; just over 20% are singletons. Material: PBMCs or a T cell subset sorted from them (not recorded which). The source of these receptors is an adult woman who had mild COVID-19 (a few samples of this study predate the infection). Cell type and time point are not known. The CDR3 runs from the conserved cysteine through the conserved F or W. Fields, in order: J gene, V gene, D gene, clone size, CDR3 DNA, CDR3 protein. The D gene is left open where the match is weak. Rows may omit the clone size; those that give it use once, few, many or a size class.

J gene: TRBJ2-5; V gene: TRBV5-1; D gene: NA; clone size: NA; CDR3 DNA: TGCGCCAGCAGCTTGGCGTTTGTAAAGGAGACCCAGTACTTC; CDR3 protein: CASSLAFVKETQYF
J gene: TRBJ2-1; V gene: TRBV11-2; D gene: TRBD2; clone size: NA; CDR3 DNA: TGTGCCAGCAGCCCTGGACTAGCGGCGGGTGAGCAGTTCTTC; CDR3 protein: CASSPGLAAGEQFF
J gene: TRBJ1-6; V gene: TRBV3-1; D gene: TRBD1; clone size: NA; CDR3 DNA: TGTGCCAGCACCCCCGGGACAGTCATCTCACCCCTCCACTTT; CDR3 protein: CASTPGTVISPLHF
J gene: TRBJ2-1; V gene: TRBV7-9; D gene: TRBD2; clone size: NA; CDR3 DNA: TGTGCCAGCAGCTTACCCCGAGCGGAGAAAGCGGGAGGCCCCTACAATGAGCAGTTCTTC; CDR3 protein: CASSLPRAEKAGGPYNEQFF
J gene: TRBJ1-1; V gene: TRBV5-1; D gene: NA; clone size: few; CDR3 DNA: TGCGCCAGCAGGGTACAGGGAGAAGCTTTCTTT; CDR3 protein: CASRVQGEAFF
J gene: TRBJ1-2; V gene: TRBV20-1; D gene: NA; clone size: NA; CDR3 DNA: TGCAGTGCTCTGGACAGAATCTATGGCTACACCTTC; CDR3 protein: CSALDRIYGYTF
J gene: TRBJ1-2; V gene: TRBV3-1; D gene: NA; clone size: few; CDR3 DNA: TGTGCCAGCAGCCAAGATCATGGGGCGGCCTATGGCTACACCTTC; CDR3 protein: CASSQDHGAAYGYTF
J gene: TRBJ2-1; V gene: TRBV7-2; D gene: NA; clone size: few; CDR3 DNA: TGTGCCAGCAGCCCCCGACCGCCGCTTTCTCTGGACAATGAGCAGTTCTTC; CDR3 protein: CASSPRPPLSLDNEQFF
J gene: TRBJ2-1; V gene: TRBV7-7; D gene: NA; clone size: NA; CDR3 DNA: TGTGCTAGCAGCCCGACTTTCGACTCCTCCTACAATGAGCAGTTCTTC; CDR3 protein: CASSPTFDSSYNEQFF
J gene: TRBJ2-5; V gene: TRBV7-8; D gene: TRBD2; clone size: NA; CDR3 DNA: TGTGCCAGCAGTAGAGCTGGCGGGAGGGCCGGGACCCAGTACTTC; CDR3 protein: CASSRAGGRAGTQYF
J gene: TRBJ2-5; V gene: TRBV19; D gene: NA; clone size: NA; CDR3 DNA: TGTGCCAGTAGTATTTTGGGGGTTGGAGAGACCCAGTACTTC; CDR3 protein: CASSILGVGETQYF
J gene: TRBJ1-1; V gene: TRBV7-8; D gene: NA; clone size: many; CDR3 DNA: TGTGCCAGCAGCCCCCGTTCGTCTGACACTGAAGCTTTCTTT; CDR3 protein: CASSPRSSDTEAFF
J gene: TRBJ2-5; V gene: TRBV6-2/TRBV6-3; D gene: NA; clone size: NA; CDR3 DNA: TGTGCCAGCAGACCCTTCCGAAACCAAGAGACCCAGTACTTC; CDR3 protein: CASRPFRNQETQYF
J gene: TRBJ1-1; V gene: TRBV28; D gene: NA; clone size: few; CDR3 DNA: TGTGCCAGCAGTTCCAGGGCTTTGGGAACTGAAGCTTTCTTT; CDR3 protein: CASSSRALGTEAFF
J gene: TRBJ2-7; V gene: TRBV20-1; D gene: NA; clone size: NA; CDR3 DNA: TGCAGTGCTAAAGACAACTCCTACGAGCAGTACTTC; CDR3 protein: CSAKDNSYEQYF
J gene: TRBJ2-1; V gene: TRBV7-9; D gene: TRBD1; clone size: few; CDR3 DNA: TGTGCCAGCGGGACAGGGCACAATGAGCAGTTCTTC; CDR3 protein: CASGTGHNEQFF
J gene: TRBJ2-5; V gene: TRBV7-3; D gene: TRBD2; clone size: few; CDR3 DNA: TGTGCCAGCAGCTTAAGAGGGGGGGGACTAGCGGCAGAGACCCAGTACTTC; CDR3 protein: CASSLRGGGLAAETQYF
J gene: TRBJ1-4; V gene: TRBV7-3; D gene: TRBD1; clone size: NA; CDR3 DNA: TGTGCCAGCAGTCCGGGACTTGACAGGGCTGATGAAAAACTGTTTTTT; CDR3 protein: CASSPGLDRADEKLFF
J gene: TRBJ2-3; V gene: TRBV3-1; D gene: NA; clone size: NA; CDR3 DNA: TGTGCCAGCAGCCAAGCAGAACTCGGTACGCAGTATTTT; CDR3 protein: CASSQAELGTQYF
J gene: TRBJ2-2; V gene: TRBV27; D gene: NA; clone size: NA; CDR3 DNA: TGTGCCAGCAGTCCTCGGGAGCTGTTTTTT; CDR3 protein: CASSPRELFF
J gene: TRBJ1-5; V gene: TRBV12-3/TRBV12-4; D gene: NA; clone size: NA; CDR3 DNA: TGTGCCAGCAGTTACAGGGTGGCAGGGGGCAATCAGCCCCAGCATTTT; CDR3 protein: CASSYRVAGGNQPQHF
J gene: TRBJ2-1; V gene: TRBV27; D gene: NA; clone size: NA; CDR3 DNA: TGTGCCAGCAGTTTTTCCCTCCACAATGAGCAGTTCTTC; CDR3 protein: CASSFSLHNEQFF